The 14 T cell receptor beta chains below come from one sample, sequenced in a study of identical twins. Using its own MiXCR run on the 5' RACE reads, TCRdb lists one record per CDR3 protein. The profile shows 420,000 or so distinct CDR3 sequences, about a fifth of them singletons. Sequencing was done on a sample of naive T cells sorted from blood. The receptors were gathered from a man aged 50 or older in good health.

The V gene is TRBV20-1, the J gene TRBJ1-1; D gene uncertain. Germline assignment: CDR1 DFQATT and CDR2 SNEGSKA (reference sequence). Between the trimmed V and J ends, which lost 0 bases and 4 bases, there was a span of 12 bases. This CDR3 has 14 amino acids. This CDR3 reads CSARDLGAGTEAFF. CDR3 nucleotide sequence: TGCAGTGCTAGAGACCTGGGCGCAGGCACTGAAGCTTTCTTT.

This clonotype was seen ten or more times. The chain combines TRBV7-2 with TRBJ2-4; D not certain. Trimming stripped 1 base from V and 0 bases from J, with 4 bases between. This CDR3 contains 14 residues. Per germline, CDR1 SGHTA and CDR2 FQGNSA. The CDR3 region is CASSLDPAKNIQYF. The DNA of the CDR3 is TGTGCCAGCAGCTTAGACCCAGCCAAAAACATTCAGTACTTC.

The V and J genes are TRBV11-2 and TRBJ1-1; the D is unclear. Germline V gene data show CDR1 as SGHAT and CDR2 as FQNNGV. The CDR3 has 14 amino acids. Trimming cost V 1 base and J 1 base, with 7 bases left between them. Here the CDR3 DNA reads TGTGCCAGCAGCTTAGTAATAGGGAACACTGAAGCTTTCTTT. Protein sequence: CASSLVIGNTEAFF. Together with reference TRBV11-2 and TRBJ1-1, the CDR3 gives the full variable domain: EAGVAQSPRYKIIEKRQSVAFWCNPISGHATLYWYQQILGQGPKLLIQFQNNGVVDDSQLPKDRFSAERLKGVDSTLKIQPAKLEDSAVYLCASSLVIGNTEAFFGQGTRLTVV.

The genes are TRBV10-3 and TRBJ2-7; 11 nucleotides match TRBD2. This CDR3 is 15 amino acids long. Germline V gene data show CDR1 as ENHRY and CDR2 as SYGVKD. V gave up 8 bases and J gave up 3 bases; unmatched junction bases: 9. The CDR3 DNA sequence: TGTGCCATCGCCCTCGGCCTAGCGGGAGGCTACGAGCAGTACTTC. This gives the protein CAIALGLAGGYEQYF.

This clonotype has more than one count but fewer than ten. The chain combines TRBV5-1 with TRBJ2-1, with D possibly TRBD2 on 7 matching bases. CDR3 length equals 15 residues. V lost 6 bases, J lost 4 bases, and 17 bases lay in between. Per the germline V gene, CDR1 is SGHRS and CDR2 is YFSETQ. The CDR3 DNA follows: TGCGCCAGCAAACGGGGGGCTAGCGGTTACAATGAGCAGTTCTTC. Its translation: CASKRGASGYNEQFF.

The rearrangement joins TRBV20-1 to TRBJ2-1, with no clear D. Germline CDR1 reads DFQATT; CDR2 reads SNEGSKA (reference sequence). The ends were cut back, 6 bases at V and 0 bases at J, with 15 bases in the middle. The CDR3 covers 15 residues. The CDR3 DNA is TGCAGTGCCTTCATTGTGGGGAACTCCTACAATGAGCAGTTCTTC. Encoded protein: CSAFIVGNSYNEQFF.

A few counts support this clonotype. The chain is built from TRBV6-2 or TRBV6-3 and TRBJ2-5; 11 bases line up with TRBD1. V lost 2 bases to trimming and J lost 4 bases; unmatched junction nucleotides: 6. The germline V gene encodes CDR1 MNHEY and CDR2 SVGEGT. The CDR3 has 16 residues. CDR3 residues: CASSYTAGTGGETQYF. CDR3 nucleotides: TGTGCCAGCAGTTACACAGCCGGGACAGGGGGAGAGACCCAGTACTTC.

This clonotype was counted at least ten times. The DNA of the CDR3 is TGTGCCAGCAGTTACCGGGACAGGGGTTATGGCTACACCTTC. It codes for CASSYRDRGYGYTF. The chain joins TRBV6-5 to TRBJ1-2, with 10 bases identical to TRBD1. The CDR3 length is 14 residues. Germline CDR1 is MNHEY and CDR2 is SVGAGI. V was clipped by 2 bases and J by 5 bases; unmatched bases: 2.

This chain connects TRBV29-1 to TRBJ2-7, with a tentative D call TRBD1 (5 bases). V was clipped by 1 base and J by 0 bases, with 7 bases between them. The CDR3 is 13 residues long. CDR1 and CDR2 (germline): SQVTM, ANQGSEA. The CDR3 DNA reads TGCAGCGTTGAAGGGGGCGTCTCCTACGAGCAGTACTTC. Protein sequence: CSVEGGVSYEQYF.

DNA of the CDR3: TGTGCCAGCAGTTATGAGAGAATAAGCAATGAGCAGTTCTTC. Its translation: CASSYERISNEQFF. The V call is TRBV6-2 or TRBV6-3, the J call TRBJ2-1; D not resolved. With 3 bases removed from V and 6 bases from J, the gap between germline ends came to 12 bases. The CDR3 has 14 amino acids. Germline CDR1 is MNHEY and CDR2 is SVGEGT.

This clonotype was picked up many times. This chain uses TRBV4-3 with TRBJ2-1; 14 nucleotides line up with TRBD2. Per the germline V gene, CDR1 is LGHNA and CDR2 is YSLEER. V was clipped by 0 bases and J by 4 bases; unmatched bases: 2. The CDR3 is made up of 17 amino acids. This chain's CDR3 is CASSQEGLAGAYNEQFF. The CDR3 DNA is TGCGCCAGCAGCCAAGAGGGACTAGCGGGGGCTTACAATGAGCAGTTCTTC.

This clonotype was counted many times. This chain uses TRBV12-3 or TRBV12-4 with TRBJ2-7; D gene uncertain. V gave up 6 bases and J gave up 7 bases, with 10 bases separating them. This CDR3 spans 11 amino acids. The CDR3 DNA is TGTGCCAGCAGCTCAGTCCAAGAGCAGTACTTC. Amino acid sequence: CASSSVQEQYF.

This chain links TRBV12-3 or TRBV12-4 with TRBJ2-3; 7 bases line up with TRBD2. This CDR3 has 14 amino acids. The J segment lost 5 bases and the V segment lost 6 bases, leaving 8 bases of the junction unmatched. CDR3 in DNA: TGTGCCAGCAGCTCGACTAGCCCTGGAGATACGCAGTATTTT. Its translation: CASSSTSPGDTQYF.

This clonotype has a count of ten or more. The gene calls are TRBV27 and TRBJ2-3; D possibly matches TRBD1 or TRBD2 (6 bases each). Germline CDR1 MNHEY, CDR2 SMNVEV (reference sequence). V lost 3 bases, J lost 4 bases, and 14 bases lay in between. The CDR3 loop spans 15 amino acids. CDR3 residues: CASSFSGAPADTQYF. Here the CDR3 DNA reads TGTGCCAGCAGTTTCTCGGGGGCCCCAGCAGATACGCAGTATTTT.